The 18 T cell receptor beta chains in this list originate from one sample, sequenced in a study of T cells in Graves' hyperthyroidism and ophthalmopathy. Amplification yielded TCR beta CDR3 regions, with RNA transcripts as the source. Primed by the HTBI set, a first-round RT-PCR was run on the TCR CDR3. TCRdb re-analysed the multiplex PCR reads in MiXCR, keeping a single row per CDR3 protein. This table has about 840,000 distinct CDR3 sequences, roughly 40% appearing once. Sample: blood. The source of these receptors is a man between 18 and 29 years old with Graves' hyperthyroidism.

The chain has TRBV2 and TRBJ1-2; 8 positions match TRBD1. There are 12 residues in the CDR3. J gave up 6 bases and V 8 bases, and 5 bases lay outside the gene matches. Germline V gives CDR1 SNHLY, CDR2 FYNNEI. CDR3 residues: CASFRQGNGYTF. Here the CDR3 DNA reads TGTGCCAGCTTTCGACAGGGGAATGGCTACACCTTC.

V and J are TRBV25-1 and TRBJ1-6, with TRBD1 matching over 9 bases. J lost 10 bases, V lost 8 bases, and 12 bases had no gene match. The CDR3 is 15 amino acids. Germline V gene data show CDR1 as MGHDK and CDR2 as SYGVNS. CDR3 DNA sequence: TGTGCCAGCTCACTCCTGGACAGGGGAGAATCACCCCTCCACTTT. Translated: CASSLLDRGESPLHF.

This clonotype was counted only a few times. V gene TRBV20-1 combines with J gene TRBJ1-2, with D uncertain. The V gene's germline CDR1 is DFQATT and CDR2 SNEGSKA (reference sequence). The germline V and J ends were trimmed by 3 bases and 0 bases, with 11 bases remaining between them. CDR3 length: 14 amino acids. CDR3 protein: CSARVRATNYGYTF. The CDR3 bases are TGCAGTGCTAGGGTCCGGGCCACTAACTATGGCTACACCTTC.

The chain uses TRBV29-1 and TRBJ2-2; 8 bases line up with TRBD1. This CDR3 comprises 14 residues. V lost 6 bases, J lost 3 bases, and 6 bases stayed unmatched. Germline loops: CDR1 SQVTM, CDR2 ANQGSEA. The CDR3 sequence is CSVTGAVDTGELFF. DNA of the CDR3: TGCAGCGTGACAGGGGCGGTAGACACCGGGGAGCTGTTTTTT.

This chain connects TRBV7-9 to TRBJ2-2; 7 bases match TRBD1. Germline V gene sequence: CDR1 SEHNR, CDR2 FQNEAQ (reference sequence). This CDR3 has 15 amino acids. Trimming at V came to 5 bases and at J to 6 bases, leaving 9 bases not matched to a gene. The CDR3 nucleotides are TGTGCCAGCAGCCAAGGAGACAGGGCCTCCGGGGAGCTGTTTTTT. Residues: CASSQGDRASGELFF.

The chain couples TRBV7-9 to TRBJ2-2, with D perhaps TRBD1 (7 bases). Germline V gene lookup returns CDR1 SEHNR and CDR2 FQNEAQ (reference sequence). Between the trimmed V and J ends, which lost 5 bases and 7 bases, there was a span of 23 bases. This CDR3 comprises 17 residues. DNA for the CDR3: TGTGCCAGCAGCCATCCCCTCCCGACAGGGAGGAGCGGGGAGCTGTTTTTT. Its translation: CASSHPLPTGRSGELFF.

J is TRBJ1-1 and V is TRBV20-1, with TRBD1 as a possible D gene (6 bases). V lost 6 bases to trimming and J lost 3 bases, with 11 bases between them. The germline gives CDR1 DFQATT, CDR2 SNEGSKA (reference sequence). CDR3 length: 12 amino acids. This CDR3 reads CSARGGYTEAFF. DNA for the CDR3: TGCAGTGCCCGGGGGGGCTACACTGAAGCTTTCTTT.

The chain couples TRBV12-3 or TRBV12-4 to TRBJ2-7; D gene unclear. This CDR3 has 12 residues. V lost 5 bases to trimming and J lost 2 bases, with 7 bases between them. The CDR3 here is CASSLNTYEQYF. DNA for the CDR3: TGTGCCAGCAGTCTCAACACCTACGAGCAGTACTTC.

Remarks on this clonotype: Only one base separates this from a far larger clonotype, so it likely reflects a read error. This sequence joins TRBV2 and TRBJ2-7; D tentatively fits TRBD1 or TRBD2 (6 bases each). V lost 6 bases and J 3 bases, leaving 12 bases between the germline ends. The length of the CDR3 is 13 residues. Germline values: CDR1 SNHLY, CDR2 FYNNEI. The CDR3 nucleotides are TGTGCCAGCAGCGGGAAGGGGGGCTACGAGCAGTACTTC. It specifies CASSGKGGYEQYF.

V usage is TRBV5-5 and J usage is TRBJ1-1; D perhaps matches TRBD1 (6 bases). The germline gives CDR1 SGHKS, CDR2 YYEKEE (reference sequence). Trimming took off 4 bases at V and 7 bases at J, with 20 bases between the two ends. The CDR3 spans 15 residues. The CDR3 sequence: CASSLWGGRRIEAFF. DNA of the CDR3: TGTGCCAGCAGCCTCTGGGGGGGGCGAAGGATTGAAGCTTTCTTT.

The rearrangement uses TRBV9 and TRBJ2-2; tentatively, D is TRBD2 (6 bases). Germline V gene lookup returns CDR1 SGDLS and CDR2 YYNGEE. The CDR3 spans 14 residues. Trimming took off 3 bases at V and 4 bases at J, with 10 bases between the two ends. CDR3 nucleotides: TGTGCCAGCAGCGCGGAGGGCGCCACCGGGGAGCTGTTTTTT. This codes for CASSAEGATGELFF.

This clonotype came up many times. The chain is built from TRBV29-1 and TRBJ2-5, with TRBD1 matching over 7 bases. Germline lookup yields CDR1 SQVTM and CDR2 ANQGSEA. This CDR3 has 12 amino acids. Trimming at V came to 7 bases and at J to 4 bases, leaving 6 bases not matched to a gene. For the CDR3, the DNA is TGCAGCGCCTCCCACAGGGGAGAGACCCAGTACTTC. This gives the protein CSASHRGETQYF.

With respect to this clonotype: One base away lies a much larger clone, so this may be a sequencing read error. V is TRBV25-1 and J is TRBJ1-6; D remains unclear. The CDR3 has 15 residues. Germline V gives CDR1 MGHDK, CDR2 SYGVNS. Trimming removed 2 bases from V and 7 bases from J, with 12 bases in between. The CDR3 spells CASSESRMDNSPLHF. In nucleotides, the CDR3 is TGTGCCAGCAGTGAAAGCAGGATGGACAATTCACCCCTCCACTTT. Filled out from reference TRBV25-1 and TRBJ1-6, the complete variable domain reads EADIYQTPRYLVIGTGKKITLECSQTMGHDKMYWYQQDPGMELHLIHYSYGVNSTEKGDLSSESTVSRIRTEHFPLTLESARPSHTSQYLCASSESRMDNSPLHFGNGTRLTVT.

As concerns this clonotype: Being one base from a much bigger clone, this may be a read error. The rearrangement links TRBV29-1 to TRBJ2-5; D possibly matches TRBD1 or TRBD2 (6 bases each). Germline CDR1 SQVTM, CDR2 ANQGSEA. Trimming took 6 bases from V and 2 from J, leaving 13 bases between them. The CDR3 is made up of 13 amino acids. CDR3 coding DNA: TGCAGCGTGGAAAGGGGGGATCAAGAGACCCAGTACTTC. It specifies CSVERGDQETQYF. The variable domain in full, with the rest retrieved from reference TRBV29-1 and TRBJ2-5, is SAVISQKPSRDICQRGTSLTIQCQVDSQVTMMFWYRQQPGQSLTLIATANQGSEATYESGFVIDKFPISRPNLTFSTLTVSNMSPEDSSIYLCSVERGDQETQYFGPGTRLLVL.

This clonotype appeared many times. The chain couples TRBV2 to TRBJ1-2; D is perhaps TRBD1 (5 bases). Trimming took 1 base from V and 4 from J, leaving 13 bases between them. Germline V gene lookup returns CDR1 SNHLY and CDR2 FYNNEI. This CDR3 contains 15 residues. CDR3 region: CASSEEVGRSYGYTF. As DNA, the CDR3 is TGTGCCAGCAGTGAAGAGGTGGGACGGAGCTATGGCTACACCTTC. The variable domain in full, completed from reference TRBV2 and TRBJ1-2, reads EPEVTQTPSHQVTQMGQEVILRCVPISNHLYFYWYRQILGQKVEFLVSFYNNEISEKSEIFDDQFSVERPDGSNFTLKIRSTKLEDSAMYFCASSEEVGRSYGYTFGSGTRLTVV.

This clonotype was detected a few times. J is TRBJ2-2 and V is TRBV24-1; D call uncertain. Trimming took 3 bases from V and 7 from J, leaving 17 bases between them. Germline CDR1 is KGHDR and CDR2 is SFDVKD. This CDR3 has 16 residues. As DNA, the CDR3 is TGTGCCACCAGTGATCCTTCGAAAGACATGGGCGGGGAGCTGTTTTTT. Translation: CATSDPSKDMGGELFF.

Only a few counts were recorded for this clonotype. The CDR3 protein is CASQGLNTGELFF. CDR3 coding DNA: TGCGCCAGTCAGGGACTCAACACCGGGGAGCTGTTTTTT. The V call is TRBV5-1, the J call TRBJ2-2; tentatively, D is TRBD2 (6 bases). The germline V gene encodes CDR1 SGHRS and CDR2 YFSETQ. This CDR3 has 13 residues. The ends were cut back, 8 bases at V and 2 bases at J, with 10 bases in the middle.

The rearrangement links TRBV10-1 to TRBJ2-2; tentatively, D is TRBD1 or TRBD2 (5 bases each). The CDR3 consists of 15 residues. The V end lost 3 bases, the J end lost 0 bases, and 8 bases lay between the germline ends. Germline V CDR1 and CDR2: WNHNN, SYGVQD (reference sequence). DNA of the CDR3: TGCGCCAGCAGTGAACTAGGGGCGAACACCGGGGAGCTGTTTTTT. Its protein product is CASSELGANTGELFF.